Listed here is a single T cell receptor beta chain. The target antigen is unknown. Sequencing used immunoSEQ multiplex PCR; TCRdb keeps in-frame clones, though not all of them. This sample has 97,000 or so clones, with around 88% found just once. The data belong to a study of identifying expanded T cells in peripheral blood. Study-wide results and caveats: Technical replicates showed around 1.2 changed clones; roughly two weeks roughly 18; four weeks 19. Across healthy donors, higher total template counts meant significantly greater roughly two-week count variance.

Germline V lookup: CDR1 LGHNA, CDR2 YNFKEQ. CDR3 length: 14 amino acids. The J segment lost 7 bases and the V segment lost 6 bases, leaving 9 bases of the junction unmatched. Collection occurred without any documented infections or immune events in donors. The sample taken for sequencing was blood. This sequence was found in a person aged 18 to 70 in good health. J is TRBJ1-2 and V is TRBV4-2; 9 nucleotides align to TRBD1. CDR3 residues: CASREQGAIGGYTF. CDR3 sequence (DNA): TGTGCCAGCAGGGAACAGGGGGCAATCGGTGGCTACACCTTC.